Below, one T cell receptor beta chain is given with its context. No antigen is known for it. The sample originates from a study of cytotoxic CD8 clonotypes in ibrutinib-treated CLL. Overall study: Patients: 11 relapsed/refractory, fewer than 16 treatment-naive, fewer than 18 IGHV unmutated. Following treatment for a median around 13 months, range 6 to 36, response samples were then taken. General observations from the study: Whereas clonality rose at ibrutinib response, it declined toward baseline at progression.

This table comes from immunoSEQ multiplex PCR, and its TCRdb copy is limited to in-frame clones, with some not included. The repertoire consists of hundreds of thousands of clones, with 70% occurring once and the leading ten covering 15%. Germline assignment: CDR1 LGHNA and CDR2 YNFKEQ. This CDR3 is built from 12 residues. The V gene lost 4 bases and the J gene lost 7 bases, with 8 bases spanning the gap. The rearrangement uses TRBV4-2 and TRBJ2-4; a weak D match, TRBD1 (5 bases). The sequence derives from a human donor with chronic lymphocytic leukemia. The sequencing used PBMCs, collected after 24 months of ibrutinib treatment. This CDR3 reads CASSPSGNIQYF. DNA for the CDR3: TGTGCCAGCAGCCCGTCAGGGAACATTCAGTACTTC.